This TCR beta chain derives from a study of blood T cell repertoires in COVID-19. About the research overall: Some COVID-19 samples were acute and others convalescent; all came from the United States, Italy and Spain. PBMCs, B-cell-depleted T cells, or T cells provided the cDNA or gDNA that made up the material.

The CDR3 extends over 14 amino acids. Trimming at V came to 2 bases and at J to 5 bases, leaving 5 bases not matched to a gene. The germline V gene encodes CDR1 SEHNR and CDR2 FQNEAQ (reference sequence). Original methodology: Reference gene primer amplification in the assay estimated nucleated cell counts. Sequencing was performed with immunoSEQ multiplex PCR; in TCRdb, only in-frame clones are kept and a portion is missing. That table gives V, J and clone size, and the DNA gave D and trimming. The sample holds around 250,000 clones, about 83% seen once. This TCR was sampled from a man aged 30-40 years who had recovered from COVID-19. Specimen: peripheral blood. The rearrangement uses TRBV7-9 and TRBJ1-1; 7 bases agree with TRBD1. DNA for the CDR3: TGTGCCAGCAGCTTATATCAGGGGGAGACTGAAGCTTTCTTT. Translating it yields CASSLYQGETEAFF.